These T cell receptor beta chains were read from a single sample in a study of blood T cells in healthy people across ages. TCRdb recomputed calls from the 5' RACE reads with MiXCR, one row per CDR3 protein. The sample lists about 780,000 distinct CDR3 sequences, 46% occurring once. Sequencing was performed on blood. The receptors originated from a man older than 75 in good health. Each CDR3 is given with its conserved first and last residue. A D gene is named only where the DNA matches it firmly. Rows give clone size only sometimes, using once, few, many, or a class for an expanded clone.

cdr3_length	d_call	j_call	v_call	clone_size	cdr3_aa	cdr3_nt
15	TRBD2	TRBJ2-3	TRBV11-2	few	CASSLDSGSLNTQYF	TGTGCCAGCAGCTTAGATAGCGGGAGTCTGAATACGCAGTATTTT
15	TRBD2	TRBJ2-1	TRBV12-3/TRBV12-4	-	CASRITSGSYNEQFF	TGTGCCAGCAGGATTACTAGCGGGTCCTACAATGAGCAGTTCTTC
13	-	TRBJ1-6	TRBV20-1	-	CSAKETVNSPLHF	TGCAGTGCTAAGGAGACAGTTAATTCACCCCTCCACTTT
15	-	TRBJ2-7	TRBV2	-	CASSETLSLGNEQYF	TGTGCCAGCAGTGAGACTCTCTCTTTGGGCAATGAGCAGTACTTC
16	-	TRBJ1-2	TRBV6-2/TRBV6-3	once	CASSYSMERGNYGYTF	TGTGCCAGCAGTTACTCGATGGAAAGGGGGAACTATGGCTACACCTTC
15	TRBD2	TRBJ2-2	TRBV29-1	-	CSVGSGLAVTGELFF	TGCAGCGTTGGTTCGGGACTAGCCGTGACCGGGGAGCTGTTTTTT
14	TRBD2	TRBJ2-3	TRBV25-1	-	CASSASSGSHTQYF	TGTGCCAGCAGTGCCTCTAGCGGGAGTCATACGCAGTATTTT
13	TRBD1	TRBJ2-1	TRBV7-3	-	CASSSQGAREQFF	TGTGCCAGCAGCTCCCAGGGGGCCAGGGAGCAGTTCTTC
15	TRBD2	TRBJ2-1	TRBV29-1	few	CSVGVSGGRGIEQFF	TGCAGCGTTGGAGTTTCCGGCGGGAGGGGCATTGAGCAGTTCTTC
13	-	TRBJ1-1	TRBV12-3/TRBV12-4	-	CASSFRGHTEAFF	TGTGCCAGCAGTTTTCGAGGGCACACTGAAGCTTTCTTT
15	-	TRBJ2-7	TRBV7-2	-	CASSLVGGPSYEQYF	TGTGCCAGCAGCTTAGTTGGCGGACCATCCTACGAGCAGTACTTC
13	TRBD2	TRBJ2-5	TRBV12-3/TRBV12-4	few	CASSREYQETQYF	TGTGCCAGCTCGCGGGAGTACCAAGAGACCCAGTACTTC
15	TRBD1	TRBJ2-7	TRBV5-8	-	CASSSRWDREYEQYF	TGTGCCAGCAGTTCCCGTTGGGACAGGGAATACGAGCAGTACTTC
15	TRBD2	TRBJ2-7	TRBV7-2	-	CASSLQPGLENEQYF	TGTGCCAGCAGCCTACAACCGGGACTAGAGAATGAGCAGTACTTC
15	-	TRBJ1-2	TRBV2	-	CASSAARDTRLGYTF	TGTGCCAGCAGTGCAGCCCGGGACACTCGACTTGGCTACACCTTC
15	TRBD1	TRBJ2-1	TRBV3-1	-	CASSPRTGGMDEQFF	TGTGCCAGCAGCCCCCGGACAGGGGGTATGGATGAGCAGTTCTTC
15	-	TRBJ1-6	TRBV27	-	CASSGPGSYNSPLHF	TGTGCCAGCAGCGGTCCAGGGAGCTATAATTCACCCCTCCACTTT
14	-	TRBJ1-2	TRBV2	-	CASRPRRDDGGYTF	TGTGCCAGCAGGCCGCGCCGGGACGATGGTGGCTACACCTTC
14	-	TRBJ2-5	TRBV7-2	-	CASSPQRGKETQYF	TGTGCCAGCAGCCCCCAAAGGGGTAAAGAGACCCAGTACTTC
12	-	TRBJ2-7	TRBV7-2	many	CASSSSSYEQYF	TGTGCCAGCAGCTCGAGCTCCTACGAGCAGTACTTC
16	-	TRBJ2-4	TRBV7-3	-	CASSQGYGAGKNIQYF	TGTGCGAGCAGCCAAGGGTACGGGGCGGGCAAAAACATTCAGTACTTC
13	TRBD1	TRBJ2-4	TRBV29-1	-	CSVEGTGSNIQYF	TGCAGCGTTGAAGGGACAGGGTCAAACATTCAGTACTTC
12	-	TRBJ2-7	TRBV28	few	CASGDGLYEQYF	TGTGCCAGCGGGGACGGCCTCTACGAGCAGTACTTC
14	-	TRBJ2-5	TRBV11-1	few	CASSLGWQKETQYF	TGTGCCAGCAGCTTAGGGTGGCAGAAAGAGACCCAGTACTTC
15	TRBD1	TRBJ2-3	TRBV4-3	-	CASSRTGTGTDTQYF	TGCGCCAGCAGCCGAACCGGGACAGGGACAGATACGCAGTATTTT
15	TRBD2	TRBJ2-1	TRBV29-1	-	CSVEPGGLTYNEQFF	TGCAGCGTTGAGCCTGGGGGACTAACTTACAATGAGCAGTTCTTC
12	-	TRBJ1-2	TRBV6-2/TRBV6-3	-	CASSRADYGYTF	TGTGCCAGCTCTAGGGCGGACTATGGCTACACCTTC
14	-	TRBJ2-1	TRBV2	-	CASSERAGWREQFF	TGTGCCAGCAGTGAAAGGGCTGGGTGGAGGGAGCAGTTCTTC
13	-	TRBJ2-5	TRBV15	-	CATSRDDTETQYF	TGTGCCACCAGCAGAGATGACACAGAGACCCAGTACTTC
14	-	TRBJ2-2	TRBV10-3	few	CAISVGVNTGELFF	TGTGCCATCAGTGTCGGGGTGAACACCGGGGAGCTGTTTTTT
14	-	TRBJ2-4	TRBV2	-	CAIIPGGAKNIQYF	TGTGCCATCATTCCTGGGGGCGCCAAAAACATTCAGTACTTC
15	-	TRBJ1-5	TRBV10-3	-	CAISESREGKQPQHF	TGTGCCATCAGTGAGTCAAGGGAAGGGAAACAGCCCCAGCATTTT
20	TRBD2	TRBJ2-3	TRBV6-5	-	CASSWDPGTSDPSPDTSQYF	TGTGCCAGCAGTTGGGATCCCGGGACTAGCGACCCGTCCCCAGATACGTCGCAGTATTTT
15	-	TRBJ1-4	TRBV11-2	-	CASREEGETNEKLFF	TGTGCCAGCAGGGAAGAGGGAGAAACTAATGAAAAACTGTTTTTT
15	TRBD1	TRBJ2-3	TRBV6-5	many	CASSYSGQYTDTQYF	TGTGCCAGCAGTTACTCGGGACAGTACACAGATACGCAGTATTTT
16	TRBD2	TRBJ2-7	TRBV9	-	CASSARLAGGPHEQYF	TGTGCCAGCAGCGCCCGACTAGCGGGAGGGCCGCACGAGCAGTACTTC
16	-	TRBJ2-3	TRBV5-6	-	CASSYPIQGSTDTQYF	TGTGCCAGCAGCTATCCTATACAGGGAAGCACAGATACGCAGTATTTT
14	TRBD1	TRBJ1-5	TRBV20-1	-	CSASVDRGRTPQHF	TGCAGTGCTAGCGTGGACAGGGGGCGGACGCCCCAGCATTTT
21	TRBD2	TRBJ2-1	TRBV11-2	-	CASSSITGTSGRVPRGNEQFF	TGTGCCAGCAGCTCAATTACCGGGACTAGCGGGAGGGTGCCTAGGGGAAATGAGCAGTTCTTC
15	-	TRBJ2-1	TRBV5-1	-	CASSLDRPPNNEQFF	TGCGCCAGCAGCTTGGACCGACCACCTAACAATGAGCAGTTCTTC
12	-	TRBJ2-3	TRBV7-8	-	CANTFGSDTQYF	TGTGCCAACACCTTCGGGAGCGATACGCAGTATTTT
12	-	TRBJ2-2	TRBV4-1	-	CASSNPSGELFF	TGCGCCAGCAGTAACCCGTCTGGGGAGCTGTTTTTT
14	-	TRBJ1-2	TRBV20-1	few	CSASMEADYYGYTF	TGCAGTGCTAGTATGGAGGCAGATTACTATGGCTACACCTTC